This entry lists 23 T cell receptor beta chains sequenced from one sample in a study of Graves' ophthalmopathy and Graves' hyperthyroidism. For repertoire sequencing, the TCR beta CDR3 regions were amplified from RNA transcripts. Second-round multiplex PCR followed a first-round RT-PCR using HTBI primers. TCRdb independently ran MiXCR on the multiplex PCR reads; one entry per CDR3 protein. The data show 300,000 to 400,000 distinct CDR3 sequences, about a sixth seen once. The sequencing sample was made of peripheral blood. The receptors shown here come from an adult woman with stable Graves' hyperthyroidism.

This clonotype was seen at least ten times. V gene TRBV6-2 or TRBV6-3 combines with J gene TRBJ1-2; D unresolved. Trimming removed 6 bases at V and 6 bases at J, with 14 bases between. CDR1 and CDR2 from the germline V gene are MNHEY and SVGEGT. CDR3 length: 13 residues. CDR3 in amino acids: CASSPRTANGYTF. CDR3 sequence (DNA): TGTGCCAGCAGCCCAAGAACAGCTAATGGCTACACCTTC.

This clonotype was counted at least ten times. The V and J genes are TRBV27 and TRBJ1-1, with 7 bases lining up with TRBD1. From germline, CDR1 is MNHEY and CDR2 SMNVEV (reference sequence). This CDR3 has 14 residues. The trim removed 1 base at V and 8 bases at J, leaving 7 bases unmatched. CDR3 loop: CASSLWTGAKEAFF. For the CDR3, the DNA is TGTGCCAGCAGTTTATGGACAGGAGCTAAGGAAGCTTTCTTT.

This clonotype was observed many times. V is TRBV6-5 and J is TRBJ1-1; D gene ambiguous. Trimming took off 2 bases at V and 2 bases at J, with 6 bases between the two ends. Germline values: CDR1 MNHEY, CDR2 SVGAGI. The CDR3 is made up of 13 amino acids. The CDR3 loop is CASSYPGNTEAFF. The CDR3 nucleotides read TGTGCCAGCAGTTACCCGGGAAACACTGAAGCTTTCTTT.

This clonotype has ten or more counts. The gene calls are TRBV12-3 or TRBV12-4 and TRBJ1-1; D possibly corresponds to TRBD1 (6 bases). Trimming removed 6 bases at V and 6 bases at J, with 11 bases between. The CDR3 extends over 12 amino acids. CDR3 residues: CASRAGTPEAFF. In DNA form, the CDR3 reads TGTGCCAGCAGGGCTGGGACACCTGAAGCTTTCTTT.

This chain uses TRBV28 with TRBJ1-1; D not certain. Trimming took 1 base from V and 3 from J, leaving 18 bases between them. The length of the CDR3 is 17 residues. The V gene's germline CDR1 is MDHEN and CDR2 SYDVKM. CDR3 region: CASSLFTLGRMDTEAFF. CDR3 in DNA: TGTGCCAGCAGTTTATTTACCCTCGGGCGGATGGACACTGAAGCTTTCTTT.

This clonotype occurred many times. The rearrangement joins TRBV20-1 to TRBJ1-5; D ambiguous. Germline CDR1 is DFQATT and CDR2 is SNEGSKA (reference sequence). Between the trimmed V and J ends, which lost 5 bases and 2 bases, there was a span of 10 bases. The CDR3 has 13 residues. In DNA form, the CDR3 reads TGCAGTGCTTCCGGGGTTGGCAATCAGCCCCAGCATTTT. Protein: CSASGVGNQPQHF.

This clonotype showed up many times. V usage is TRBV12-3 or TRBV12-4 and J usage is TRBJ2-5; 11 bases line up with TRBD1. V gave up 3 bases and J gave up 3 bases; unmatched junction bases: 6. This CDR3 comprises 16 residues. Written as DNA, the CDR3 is TGTGCCAGCAGTTTTTGGGGGACAGGGGGTGAAGAGACCCAGTACTTC. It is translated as CASSFWGTGGEETQYF.

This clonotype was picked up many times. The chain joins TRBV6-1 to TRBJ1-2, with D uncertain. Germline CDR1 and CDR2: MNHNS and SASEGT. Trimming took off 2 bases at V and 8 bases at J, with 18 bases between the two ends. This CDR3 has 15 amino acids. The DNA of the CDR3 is TGTGCCAGCAGTGAATTCGCAGGAGCCTACAAGGGCTACACCTTC. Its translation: CASSEFAGAYKGYTF.

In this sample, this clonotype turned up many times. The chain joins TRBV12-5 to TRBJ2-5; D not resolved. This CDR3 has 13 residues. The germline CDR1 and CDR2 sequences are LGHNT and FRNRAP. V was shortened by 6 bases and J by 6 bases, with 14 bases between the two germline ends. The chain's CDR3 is CASGLGRLQTQYF. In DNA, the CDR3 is TGTGCTAGTGGCCTGGGAAGATTACAGACCCAGTACTTC. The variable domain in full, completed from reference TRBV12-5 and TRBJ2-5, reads DARVTQTPRHKVTEMGQEVTMRCQPILGHNTVFWYRQTMMQGLELLAYFRNRAPLDDSGMPKDRFSAEMPDATLATLKIQPSEPRDSAVYFCASGLGRLQTQYFGPGTRLLVL.

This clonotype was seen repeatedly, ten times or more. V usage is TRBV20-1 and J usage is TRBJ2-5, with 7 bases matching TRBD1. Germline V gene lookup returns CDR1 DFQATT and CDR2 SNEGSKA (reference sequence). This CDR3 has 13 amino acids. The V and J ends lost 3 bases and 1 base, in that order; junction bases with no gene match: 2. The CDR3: CSARGTAQETQYF. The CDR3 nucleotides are TGCAGTGCTAGGGGGACAGCCCAAGAGACCCAGTACTTC.

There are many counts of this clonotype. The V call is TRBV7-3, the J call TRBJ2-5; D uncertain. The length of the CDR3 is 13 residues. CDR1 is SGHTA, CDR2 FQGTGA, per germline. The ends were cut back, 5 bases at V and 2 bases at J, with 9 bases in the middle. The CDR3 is CASSPTRQETQYF. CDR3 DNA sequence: TGTGCCAGCAGCCCGACTCGACAAGAGACCCAGTACTTC.

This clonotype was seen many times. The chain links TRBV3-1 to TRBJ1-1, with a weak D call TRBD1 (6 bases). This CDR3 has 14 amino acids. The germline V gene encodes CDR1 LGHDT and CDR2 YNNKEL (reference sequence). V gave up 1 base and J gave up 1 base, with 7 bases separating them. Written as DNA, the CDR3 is TGTGCCAGCAGCCAAGGGACAGCGAACACTGAAGCTTTCTTT. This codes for CASSQGTANTEAFF.

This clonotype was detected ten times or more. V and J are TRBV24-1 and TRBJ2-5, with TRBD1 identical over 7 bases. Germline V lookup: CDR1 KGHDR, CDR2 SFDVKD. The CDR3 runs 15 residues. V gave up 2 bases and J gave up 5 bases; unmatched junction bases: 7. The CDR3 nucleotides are TGTGCCACCAGTGATTCGGACAGGTTGGAGGAGACCCAGTACTTC. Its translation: CATSDSDRLEETQYF.

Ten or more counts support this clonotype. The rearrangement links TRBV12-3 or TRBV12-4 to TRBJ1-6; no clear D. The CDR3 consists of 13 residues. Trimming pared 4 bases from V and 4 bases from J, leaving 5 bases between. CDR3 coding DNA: TGTGCCAGCAGTTACCGGTATAATTCACCCCTCCACTTT. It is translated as CASSYRYNSPLHF.

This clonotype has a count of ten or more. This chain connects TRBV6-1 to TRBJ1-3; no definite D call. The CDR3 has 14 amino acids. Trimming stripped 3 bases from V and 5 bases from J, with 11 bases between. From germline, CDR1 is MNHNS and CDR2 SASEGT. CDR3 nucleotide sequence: TGTGCCAGCAGTGATACGGATCTGCGAAACACCATATATTTT. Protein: CASSDTDLRNTIYF.

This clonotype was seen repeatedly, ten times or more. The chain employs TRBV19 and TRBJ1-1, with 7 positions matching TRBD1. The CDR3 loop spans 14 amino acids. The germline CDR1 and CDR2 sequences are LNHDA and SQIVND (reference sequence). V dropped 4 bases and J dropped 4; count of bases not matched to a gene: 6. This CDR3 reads CASSKTTGFTEAFF. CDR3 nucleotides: TGTGCCAGTAGTAAAACGACAGGGTTCACTGAAGCTTTCTTT.

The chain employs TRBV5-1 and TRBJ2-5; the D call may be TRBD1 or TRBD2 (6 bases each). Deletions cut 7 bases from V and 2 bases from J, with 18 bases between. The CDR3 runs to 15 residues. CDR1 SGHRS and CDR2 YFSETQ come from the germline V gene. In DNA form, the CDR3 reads TGCGCCAGCGGACGGGGCGCGGGACAACAAGAGACCCAGTACTTC. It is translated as CASGRGAGQQETQYF.

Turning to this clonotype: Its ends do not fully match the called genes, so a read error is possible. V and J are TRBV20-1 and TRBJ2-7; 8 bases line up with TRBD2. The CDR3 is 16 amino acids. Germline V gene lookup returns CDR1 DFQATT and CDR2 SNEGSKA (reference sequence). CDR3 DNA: TGCAATGCTAGGCTCCCCCGGGGACTAGAAATCTACGAGCAGTACTTC. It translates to CNARLPRGLEIYEQYF.

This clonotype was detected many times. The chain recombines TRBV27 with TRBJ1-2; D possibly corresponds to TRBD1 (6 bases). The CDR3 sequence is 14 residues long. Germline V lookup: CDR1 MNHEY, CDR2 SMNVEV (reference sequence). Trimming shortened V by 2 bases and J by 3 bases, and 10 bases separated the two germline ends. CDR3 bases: TGTGCCAGCAGTTTAGGGGGCGCGGACTATGGCTACACCTTC. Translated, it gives CASSLGGADYGYTF.

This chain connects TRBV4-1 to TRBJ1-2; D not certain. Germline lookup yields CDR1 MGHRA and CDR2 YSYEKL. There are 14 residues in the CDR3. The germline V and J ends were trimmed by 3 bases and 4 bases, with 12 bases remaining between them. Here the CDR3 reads CASSQATDVYGYTF. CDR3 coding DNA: TGCGCCAGCAGCCAGGCAACAGACGTCTATGGCTACACCTTC.

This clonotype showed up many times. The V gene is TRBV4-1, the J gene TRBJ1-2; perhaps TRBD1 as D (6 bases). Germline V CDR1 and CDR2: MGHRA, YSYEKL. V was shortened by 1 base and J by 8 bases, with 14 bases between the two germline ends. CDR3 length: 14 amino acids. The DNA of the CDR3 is TGCGCCAGCAGCCAAGCCTTTAACAGGGAGGGCTACACCTTC. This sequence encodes CASSQAFNREGYTF.

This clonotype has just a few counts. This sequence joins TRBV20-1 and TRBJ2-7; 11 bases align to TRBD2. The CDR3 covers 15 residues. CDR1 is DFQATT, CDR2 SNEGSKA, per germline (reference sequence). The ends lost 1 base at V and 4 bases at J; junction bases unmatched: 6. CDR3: CSARGLAGGKYEQYF. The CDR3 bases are TGCAGTGCTAGAGGTTTAGCGGGAGGGAAATACGAGCAGTACTTC.

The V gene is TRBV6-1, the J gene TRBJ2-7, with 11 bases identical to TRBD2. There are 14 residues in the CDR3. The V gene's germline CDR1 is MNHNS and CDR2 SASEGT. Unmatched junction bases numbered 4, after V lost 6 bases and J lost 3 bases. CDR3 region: CASSITSGGYEQYF. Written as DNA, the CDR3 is TGTGCCAGCAGCATAACTAGCGGGGGCTACGAGCAGTACTTC.